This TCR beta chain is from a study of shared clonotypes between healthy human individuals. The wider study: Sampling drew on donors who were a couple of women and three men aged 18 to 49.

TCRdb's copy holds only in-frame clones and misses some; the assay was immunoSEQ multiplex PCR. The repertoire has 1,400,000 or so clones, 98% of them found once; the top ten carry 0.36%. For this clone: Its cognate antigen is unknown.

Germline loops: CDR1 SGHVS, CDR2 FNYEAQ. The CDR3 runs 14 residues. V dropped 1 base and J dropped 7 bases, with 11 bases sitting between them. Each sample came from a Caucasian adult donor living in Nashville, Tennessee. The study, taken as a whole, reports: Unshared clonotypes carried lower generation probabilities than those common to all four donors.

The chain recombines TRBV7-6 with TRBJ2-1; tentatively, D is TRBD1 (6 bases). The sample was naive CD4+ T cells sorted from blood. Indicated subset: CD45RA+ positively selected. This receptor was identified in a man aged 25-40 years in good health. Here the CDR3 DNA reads TGTGCCAGCAGCTTAGTCGGGCAGGGGAATGAGCAGTTCTTC. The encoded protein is CASSLVGQGNEQFF.